This T cell receptor (beta chain) was profiled in a study of blood T cells in healthy people across ages (dated by TCRdb to the mid-2010s). Broadly, across the study: In model experiments, template switching captured roughly one uniquely barcoded TCR beta cDNA molecule for every two T cells. Using deep sequencing normalized with unique cDNA molecular identifiers, the study measured how TCR beta repertoire diversity changes with age. The donors were split into four age groups: young (average 16 years), middle-aged (39), aged (roughly 68) and long-lived (roughly 88). To avoid experimental bias, donors of different ages were spread randomly across the sequencing lanes. The study analyzed two additional independent replicas of 1 million unique cDNA reads from the same blood draw for two donors, one aged 18 to 30 and one aged 80 or older.

Library construction relied on 5' RACE. TCRdb lists the instrument as Illumina HiSeq 2500. A second PCR of roughly 7 to 11 cycles was run with a J-beta primer mix and a sample-barcoded 5' primer. A unique molecular identifier was introduced onto each TCR beta cDNA molecule by a template-switch 5' adaptor carrying 12 random nucleotides. Each sample yielded at least 3 million CDR3-containing paired-end reads. First-strand cDNA synthesis was performed from all RNA using the Mint cDNA synthesis kit, with priming by a TRBC-specific oligonucleotide. All cDNA was treated with uracil-DNA glycosylase and then went through a first 18-cycle PCR with the universal primers M1SS and BC2_uni_R. On the study's bioinformatics: For normalization, 1 million high-quality reads were randomly selected from each sample, with every read carrying a distinct molecular identifier. Instead of being binned into consensus sequences, reads that shared molecular identifiers were thrown out. MiTCR, set to a Q25 quality threshold and the strictest error-elimination algorithm, was used for CDR3 identification, clonotype clustering and error correction. A nonparametric unseen species model with Euler transformation was used to estimate lower-bound total TCR beta diversity. The raw public data were reprocessed by TCRdb itself: fastp quality trimming at Q25, MiXCR clonotype calling, in-frame beta chains only. Here each entry gathers all rows of one CDR3 protein and keeps the most common genes and DNA. Here the V and J calls rest on TCRdb's processing, not on the authors' analysis. The sample table lists over 600,000 distinct CDR3 sequences, about half of them with a count of one. Roughly 20% of the sample comes from the top ten.

Points the paper makes about the study in general: Conclusive comparison of naive and antigen-experienced compartments was prevented by the profiling of bulk unsorted PBMCs. Because the CMV infection status of the donors was unknown, age-related changes in expanded clonotypes may potentially have been confounded. Estimates of total diversity based on one million sequenced T cells were considered lower bounds and underestimates. As age increased, observed TCR beta diversity per million T cells dropped in a roughly linear way, and a significant reduction was already evident by age 40. There was a strong correlation between observed TCR beta diversity and the percentage of naive T cells measured by flow cytometry. Compared with the aged group, the long-lived group had more naive CD4+ T cells, fewer expanded clones and increased TCR diversity, suggesting age selection.

The germline V gene encodes CDR1 LGHDT and CDR2 YNNKEL (reference sequence). Ends trimmed: V by 4 bases, J by 4 bases; bases unmatched to a gene: 9. Taken from cysteine to phenylalanine, the CDR3 has 15 residues. Only the CDR3 portion is preserved as DNA: 45 bases, with reading frame beginning at the first base. Turning to this clonotype: The antigen it binds to is not known. Base qualities are not provided; no much larger clone lies one nucleotide away.

The donors were roughly 40 Caucasian individuals from Russia, aged roughly 6 to 90 years, who were systemically healthy. Around 9.9 milliliters of peripheral blood were collected from each donor into EDTA-treated Vacutainer tubes. Ficoll-Paque density-gradient centrifugation was used to isolate PBMCs, with at least 7 million obtained per sample. Total RNA, at least 5.5 micrograms per sample, was extracted from PBMCs with Trizol reagent. The percentages of naive CD45RAhigh/CD27high T cells were determined by flow cytometry on a PBMC aliquot from every donor. This receptor was obtained from a man of 80 years or more in good health. The rearranged chain carries TRBV3-1 and TRBJ1-2, with TRBD1 matching 7 junction bases. Sequenced material: blood. Here the CDR3 is given as CASSPRDRITYGYTF. In nucleotide form, the sequence is TGTGCCAGCAGCCCCCGGGACAGAATAACCTATGGCTACACCTTC.